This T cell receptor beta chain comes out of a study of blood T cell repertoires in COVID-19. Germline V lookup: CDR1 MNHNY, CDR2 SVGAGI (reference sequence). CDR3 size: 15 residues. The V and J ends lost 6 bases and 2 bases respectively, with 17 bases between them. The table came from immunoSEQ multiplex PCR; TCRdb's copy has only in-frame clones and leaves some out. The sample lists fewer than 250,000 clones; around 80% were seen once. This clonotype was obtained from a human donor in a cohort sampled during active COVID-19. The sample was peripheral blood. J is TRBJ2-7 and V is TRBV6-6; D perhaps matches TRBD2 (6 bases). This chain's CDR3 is CASRAGSGGAYEQYF. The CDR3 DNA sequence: TGTGCCAGCAGGGCGGGGTCGGGTGGCGCCTACGAGCAGTACTTC.